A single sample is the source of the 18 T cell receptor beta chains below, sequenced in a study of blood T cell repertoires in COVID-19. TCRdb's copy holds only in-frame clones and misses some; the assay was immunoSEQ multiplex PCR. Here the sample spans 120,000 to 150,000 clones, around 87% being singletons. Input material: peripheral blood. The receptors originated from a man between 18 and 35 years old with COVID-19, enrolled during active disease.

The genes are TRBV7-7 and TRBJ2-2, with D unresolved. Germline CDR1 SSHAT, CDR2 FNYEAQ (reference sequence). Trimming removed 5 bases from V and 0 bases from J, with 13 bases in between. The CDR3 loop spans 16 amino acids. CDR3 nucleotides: TGTGCCAGCAGCCCCATCAACGGTGCGAACACCGGGGAGCTGTTTTTT. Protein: CASSPINGANTGELFF.

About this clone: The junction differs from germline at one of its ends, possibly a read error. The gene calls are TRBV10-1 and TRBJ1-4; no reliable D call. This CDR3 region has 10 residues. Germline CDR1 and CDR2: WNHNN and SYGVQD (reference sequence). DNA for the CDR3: TGCGCCAGCAGTGGGGCCTTCGGTATTTTT. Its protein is CASSGAFGIF.

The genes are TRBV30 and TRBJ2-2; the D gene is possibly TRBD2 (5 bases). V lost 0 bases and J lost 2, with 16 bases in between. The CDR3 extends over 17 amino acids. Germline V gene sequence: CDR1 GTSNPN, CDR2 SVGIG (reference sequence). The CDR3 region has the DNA TGTGCCTGGAGTGTACCCATAGGCAGGACTAACACCGGGGAGCTGTTTTTT. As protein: CAWSVPIGRTNTGELFF.

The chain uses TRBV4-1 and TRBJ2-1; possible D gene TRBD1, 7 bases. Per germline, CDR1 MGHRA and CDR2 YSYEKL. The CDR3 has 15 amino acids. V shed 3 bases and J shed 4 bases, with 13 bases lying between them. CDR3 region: CASSQEGAQYNEQFF. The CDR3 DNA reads TGCGCCAGCAGCCAGGAGGGGGCGCAGTACAATGAGCAGTTCTTC.

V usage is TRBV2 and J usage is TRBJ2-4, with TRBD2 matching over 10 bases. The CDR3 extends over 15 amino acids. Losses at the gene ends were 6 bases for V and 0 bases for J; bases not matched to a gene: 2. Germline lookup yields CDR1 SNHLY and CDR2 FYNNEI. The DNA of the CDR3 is TGTGCCAGCAGGCGACTAGCGGGAGCCAAAAACATTCAGTACTTC. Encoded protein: CASRRLAGAKNIQYF.

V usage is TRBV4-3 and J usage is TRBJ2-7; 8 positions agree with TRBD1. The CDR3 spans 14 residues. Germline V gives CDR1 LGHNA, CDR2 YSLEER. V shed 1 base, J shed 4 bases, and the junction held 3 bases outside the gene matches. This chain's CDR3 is CASSQGTGFYEQYF. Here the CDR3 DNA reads TGCGCCAGCAGCCAAGGGACAGGGTTTTACGAGCAGTACTTC.

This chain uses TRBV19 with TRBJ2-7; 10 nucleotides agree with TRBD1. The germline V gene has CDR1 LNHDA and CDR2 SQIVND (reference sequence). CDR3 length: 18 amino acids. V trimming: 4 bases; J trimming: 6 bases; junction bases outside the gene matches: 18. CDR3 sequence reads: CASSTGQGVRTGRAEQYF. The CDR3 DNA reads TGTGCCAGTAGTACCGGACAGGGGGTGCGGACGGGGCGGGCCGAGCAGTACTTC.

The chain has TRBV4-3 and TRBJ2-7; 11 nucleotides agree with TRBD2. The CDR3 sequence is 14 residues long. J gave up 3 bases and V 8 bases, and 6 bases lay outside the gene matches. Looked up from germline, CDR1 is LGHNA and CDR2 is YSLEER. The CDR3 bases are TGCGCCAGCTCGACGACTAGCGGGAACTACGAGCAGTACTTC. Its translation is CASSTTSGNYEQYF.

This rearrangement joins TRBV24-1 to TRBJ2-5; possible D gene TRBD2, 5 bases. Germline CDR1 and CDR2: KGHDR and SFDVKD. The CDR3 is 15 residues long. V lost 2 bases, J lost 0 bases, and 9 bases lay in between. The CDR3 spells CATSDSRRDQETQYF. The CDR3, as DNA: TGTGCCACCAGTGATTCACGGCGGGACCAAGAGACCCAGTACTTC.

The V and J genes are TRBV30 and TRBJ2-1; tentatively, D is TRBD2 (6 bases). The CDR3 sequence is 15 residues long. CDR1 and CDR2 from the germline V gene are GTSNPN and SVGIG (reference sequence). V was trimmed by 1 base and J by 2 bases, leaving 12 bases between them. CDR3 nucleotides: TGTGCCTGGAGTGGGACTTGGGGGGCCTACAATGAGCAGTTCTTC. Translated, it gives CAWSGTWGAYNEQFF. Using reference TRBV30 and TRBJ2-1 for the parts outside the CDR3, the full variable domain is SQTIHQWPATLVQPVGSPLSLECTVEGTSNPNLYWYRQAAGRGLQLLFYSVGIGQISSEVPQNLSASRPQDRQFILSSKKLLLSDSGFYLCAWSGTWGAYNEQFFGPGTRLTVL.

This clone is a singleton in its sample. CDR3 sequence: CASGRTGCYEQYF. The CDR3 nucleotides are TGCGCCAGCGGCAGGACAGGGTGCTACGAGCAGTACTTC. The chain joins TRBV4-3 to TRBJ2-7; 8 bases fit TRBD1. This CDR3 has 13 amino acids. The V gene end was trimmed by 8 bases and the J gene end by 3 bases; junction bases not matched to a gene: 6. The germline gives CDR1 LGHNA, CDR2 YSLEER.

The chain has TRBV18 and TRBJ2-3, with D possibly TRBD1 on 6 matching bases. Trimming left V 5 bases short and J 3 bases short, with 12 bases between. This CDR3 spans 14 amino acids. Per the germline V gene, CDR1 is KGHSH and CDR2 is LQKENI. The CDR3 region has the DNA TGTGCCAGCTCAAATAGACAGGAGACAGATACGCAGTATTTT. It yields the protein CASSNRQETDTQYF.

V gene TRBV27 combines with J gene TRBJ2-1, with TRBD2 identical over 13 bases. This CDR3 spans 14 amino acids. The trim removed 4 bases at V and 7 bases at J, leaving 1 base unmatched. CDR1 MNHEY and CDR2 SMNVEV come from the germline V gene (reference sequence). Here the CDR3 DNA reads TGTGCCAGCAGTTGGACTAGCGGGAGTAATGAGCAGTTCTTC. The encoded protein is CASSWTSGSNEQFF.

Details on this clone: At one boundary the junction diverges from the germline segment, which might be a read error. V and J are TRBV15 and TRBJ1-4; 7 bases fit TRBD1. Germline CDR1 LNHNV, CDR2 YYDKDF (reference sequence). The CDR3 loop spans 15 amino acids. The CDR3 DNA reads TGTGCCACCAGCAGAGGCGACAGGGATACTGAAAAACTGCTTTTT. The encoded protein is CATSRGDRDTEKLLF.

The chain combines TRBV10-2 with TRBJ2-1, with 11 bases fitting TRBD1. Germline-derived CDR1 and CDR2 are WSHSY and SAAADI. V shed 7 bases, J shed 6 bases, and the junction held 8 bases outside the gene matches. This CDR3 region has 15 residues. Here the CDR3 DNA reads TGCGCCAGCATTGTGGACAGGGGGCGAGGCAATGAGCAGTTCTTC. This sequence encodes CASIVDRGRGNEQFF.

The CDR3 DNA follows: TGTGCCAGCAGCTCCATTTTCGAGGGATCTGAAGAGCAGTACTTC. Protein sequence: CASSSIFEGSEEQYF. The genes are TRBV28 and TRBJ2-7, with D tentatively TRBD2 (5 bases). The CDR3 has 15 residues. Looked up from germline, CDR1 is MDHEN and CDR2 is SYDVKM. V lost 6 bases, J lost 7 bases, and 22 bases lay in between.

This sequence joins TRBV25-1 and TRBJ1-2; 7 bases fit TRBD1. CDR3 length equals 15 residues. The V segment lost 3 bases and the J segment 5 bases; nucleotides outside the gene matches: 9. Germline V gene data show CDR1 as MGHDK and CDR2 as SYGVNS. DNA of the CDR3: TGTGCCAGCAGTGACCCCGGGACAGTTTTTTATGGCTACACCTTC. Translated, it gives CASSDPGTVFYGYTF.

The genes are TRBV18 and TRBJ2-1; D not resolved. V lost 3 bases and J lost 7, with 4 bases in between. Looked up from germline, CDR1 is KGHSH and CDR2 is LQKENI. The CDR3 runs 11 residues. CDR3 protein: CASSPRNEQFF. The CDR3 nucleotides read TGTGCCAGCTCACCCCGGAATGAGCAGTTCTTC.